This T cell receptor (beta chain) was sequenced for a study of blood T cell repertoires in COVID-19 (dated by TCRdb to the early 2020s). General notes on the study: Samples covering the acute and convalescent phases of COVID-19 were provided by collaborators in the United States, Italy and Spain. The sample metadata nearly always contained a de-identified subject ID, COVID-19 status, age in years and sex. A freely available public database, intended as a resource for researchers studying the immune response to SARS-CoV-2, is where the repertoires were released. The dataset comprised deeply sampled blood TCRbeta repertoires from subjects exposed to, actively infected with, or recovered from COVID-19. Samples were obtained from the ongoing ImmuneRACE study (first 160 participants) and from approximately 1,200 subjects provided by 6 global collaborators. The prospective study material was composed of cDNA or gDNA derived from T cells, B-cell-depleted T cells, or PBMCs. HLA class I and class II types, where available, came from metadata supplied by the sample provider rather than from assay-based typing.

This clone was recorded a few times. Its recognized antigen is unknown. At one of its ends the junction is not consistent with the germline gene, which may arise from a read error. One collaborating source in Seattle enrolled patients during active infection and followed them longitudinally through the course of disease. Each collaborating institution followed its own protocols to collect whole blood in K2EDTA tubes. For TCRbeta analysis, collaborators shipped samples as frozen whole blood, isolated PBMCs, or DNA extracted from either of those sample types. Broader findings and caveats from the paper: Clinical and demographic metadata were provided uncurated, with the amount varying by source and participant.

TCRbeta CDR3 regions were amplified from genomic DNA by means of the immunoSEQ Assay, a bias-controlled multiplex PCR. As for the authors' bioinformatics: Nucleated cell counts per sample were estimated from amplification of reference gene primers within the assay. Sequence reads were collapsed and filtered to measure the absolute abundance of every unique TCRbeta CDR3 rearrangement. For each sample, productive Simpson clonality was calculated by taking the square root of Simpson's diversity index across productive rearrangements. TCRdb obtained this table from immuneACCESS and retained in-frame rearrangements with V and J assigned. These tables miss some clones; where compared with another copy, unresolved V genes account for less than half of the shortfall, and the remainder is unexplained. D and trimming come from the DNA, and the V and J calls and clone size come from that table. For this sample the table gives some 250,000 clones, of which 75% to 85% were detected only once. The ten biggest clones cover 6.5% to 8.5% of the sample.

Sequenced: peripheral blood. The sequence derives from a woman of 80 years or more with COVID-19, enrolled during active disease.

CDR3 protein: CASTLAFGAEAFF. The DNA is as follows: TGTGCCAGCACCTTGGCCTTTGGAGCTGAAGCTTTCTTT. The chain is encoded by TRBV5-4 joined to TRBJ1-1; the D gene is not confidently resolved. Via the germline V gene (reference sequence), CDR1 is SGHNT and CDR2 YYREEE. The CDR3 runs 13 residues from the cysteine to the phenylalanine. Kept here is only the CDR3 DNA, which spans 39 bases and is read in frame from base 1.